A single TCR beta chain is shown here with its context. Germline CDR1 and CDR2: KGHDR and SFDVKD. J lost 5 bases, V lost 5 bases, and 10 bases had no gene match. CDR3 length: 16 residues. Clones were read by immunoSEQ multiplex PCR, and TCRdb kept only the in-frame ones, dropping some. The sample includes about 140,000 clones, 78% of them seen just once. This entry comes from a study of blood T cell repertoires in COVID-19. The chain recombines TRBV24-1 with TRBJ1-1; 10 bases map to TRBD1. This TCR was recovered from a woman between 50 and 59 years old who had recovered from COVID-19. Sequenced sample: PBMCs or T cells enriched from blood (not recorded which). The chain's CDR3 is CATSGPGQGFGTEAFF. CDR3 nucleotide sequence: TGTGCCACCAGTGGCCCGGGACAGGGGTTCGGGACTGAAGCTTTCTTT.